Below are 29 T cell receptor beta chains sequenced from a single sample in a study of blood T cell repertoires in COVID-19. Some clones are missing from TCRdb's copy, which holds only in-frame ones; the method was immunoSEQ multiplex PCR. The sample holds about 40,000 clones, roughly four fifths seen once. Sequenced: peripheral blood. These receptors all stem from a woman aged 60-75 years with acute or convalescent COVID-19.

The CDR3 DNA follows: TGTGCCACCAGCAGAGATCAGGGGCGGACAGGGATCTACGAGCAGTACTTC. Amino acid sequence: CATSRDQGRTGIYEQYF. The gene calls are TRBV15 and TRBJ2-7; 8 positions agree with TRBD1. V lost 0 bases, J lost 3 bases, and 10 bases stayed unmatched. The germline CDR1 and CDR2 sequences are LNHNV and YYDKDF (reference sequence). This CDR3 has 17 residues.

The rearrangement uses TRBV30 and TRBJ2-1, with TRBD2 as a possible D gene (5 bases). This CDR3 is built from 14 residues. CDR1 GTSNPN and CDR2 SVGIG come from the germline V gene (reference sequence). V shed 0 bases and J shed 9 bases, with 15 bases lying between them. CDR3 in amino acids: CAWSVLALSSEQFF. CDR3 DNA: TGTGCCTGGAGTGTTCTAGCCCTGAGCAGTGAGCAGTTCTTC. The full variable domain, with the rest looked up from reference TRBV30 and TRBJ2-1, is SQTIHQWPATLVQPVGSPLSLECTVEGTSNPNLYWYRQAAGRGLQLLFYSVGIGQISSEVPQNLSASRPQDRQFILSSKKLLLSDSGFYLCAWSVLALSSEQFFGPGTRLTVL.

The chain is built from TRBV7-8 and TRBJ1-5; D uncertain. Trimming removed 0 bases from V and 6 bases from J, with 6 bases in between. This CDR3 has 13 amino acids. Germline V gives CDR1 SGHVS, CDR2 FQNEAQ. CDR3 in DNA: TGTGCCAGCAGCTTAGCCCTCCTTCAGCCCCAGCATTTT. Translation: CASSLALLQPQHF.

This clone was seen a single time. The chain has TRBV11-3 and TRBJ2-3; D is perhaps TRBD2 (6 bases). Germline V gives CDR1 SGHNT, CDR2 YENEEA. The CDR3 covers 14 residues. Trimming removed 2 bases from V and 4 bases from J, with 10 bases in between. CDR3 residues: CASSLMASADTQYF. In nucleotides, the CDR3 is TGTGCCAGCAGCTTAATGGCTAGCGCAGATACGCAGTATTTT.

V gene TRBV14 combines with J gene TRBJ2-3, with unresolved D. Germline assignment: CDR1 SGHDN and CDR2 FVKESK. Trimming cost V 4 bases and J 1 base, with 18 bases left between them. The CDR3 spans 17 residues. The CDR3 DNA sequence: TGTGCCAGCAGCCTCCAAAGACACGGCCGCGGCACAGATACGCAGTATTTT. This sequence encodes CASSLQRHGRGTDTQYF.

V is TRBV5-1 and J is TRBJ2-2; 10 bases fit TRBD1. CDR1 is SGHRS, CDR2 YFSETQ, per germline. With 3 bases clipped from V and 5 bases from J, the junction kept 13 bases outside the gene matches. The CDR3 length is 18 residues. In nucleotides, the CDR3 is TGCGCCAGCAGCTCCAAACCAGGGACAGGGGCTACTACCGGGGAGCTGTTTTTT. Translating it yields CASSSKPGTGATTGELFF.

The CDR3 is CASSPRRGRTTDTQYF. The CDR3, as DNA: TGTGCCAGCTCACCACGCAGGGGTCGAACTACAGATACGCAGTATTTT. The J gene is TRBJ2-3, the V gene TRBV18; perhaps TRBD1 as D (6 bases). This CDR3 has 16 amino acids. CDR1 and CDR2 (germline): KGHSH, LQKENI. With 1 base removed from V and 3 bases from J, the gap between germline ends came to 14 bases.

This clone was found a few times. The chain joins TRBV6-5 to TRBJ2-1; D call uncertain. Germline V CDR1 and CDR2: MNHEY, SVGAGI. This CDR3 has 14 residues. V lost 7 bases to trimming and J lost 0 bases, with 10 bases between them. DNA of the CDR3: TGTGCCAGCAAACCGGAGAGCTCCTACAATGAGCAGTTCTTC. The encoded protein is CASKPESSYNEQFF.

The rearrangement joins TRBV5-5 to TRBJ2-3, with 11 bases fitting TRBD2. From germline, CDR1 is SGHKS and CDR2 YYEKEE (reference sequence). The J segment lost 2 bases and the V segment lost 4 bases, leaving 6 bases of the junction unmatched. The CDR3 has 16 residues. Here the CDR3 DNA reads TGTGCCAGCAGCGTAATAGCGGGAGGGGACACAGATACGCAGTATTTT. Its protein product is CASSVIAGGDTDTQYF.

V and J are TRBV5-1 and TRBJ2-5, with 10 positions matching TRBD2. CDR3 length: 17 residues. Germline V gene lookup returns CDR1 SGHRS and CDR2 YFSETQ. Trimming removed 4 bases from V and 1 base from J; junction bases left unmatched: 10. CDR3 sequence (DNA): TGCGCCAGCAGCCCCCCTGCGCTAGCGGGGGCCCAAGAGACCCAGTACTTC. It translates to CASSPPALAGAQETQYF.

The gene calls are TRBV5-1 and TRBJ2-7; the D gene is possibly TRBD2 (6 bases). The ends were cut back, 0 bases at V and 6 bases at J, with 13 bases in the middle. The germline CDR1 and CDR2 sequences are SGHRS and YFSETQ. The CDR3 runs to 14 residues. The CDR3 sequence is CASSLDPGVGEQYF. DNA of the CDR3: TGCGCCAGCAGCTTGGACCCGGGAGTGGGCGAGCAGTACTTC.

The chain recombines TRBV6-5 with TRBJ1-5, with D possibly being TRBD1 (5 bases). Trimming took off 6 bases at V and 9 bases at J, with 15 bases between the two ends. There are 13 residues in the CDR3. Germline V gene lookup returns CDR1 MNHEY and CDR2 SVGAGI. CDR3 amino acids: CASRTTGTGPQHF. The CDR3 coding sequence is TGTGCCAGCAGAACCACAGGTACGGGGCCCCAGCATTTT.

V and J are TRBV27 and TRBJ1-6; 9 bases are shared with TRBD1. With V trimmed by 2 bases and J by 6 bases, 14 bases remained unmatched. The CDR3 length is 19 residues. Germline CDR1 is MNHEY and CDR2 is SMNVEV (reference sequence). The CDR3 protein is CASSLSFSGDRVGNSPLHF. CDR3 in DNA: TGTGCCAGCAGTTTAAGTTTTTCGGGGGACAGGGTTGGTAATTCACCCCTCCACTTT.

The chain uses TRBV28 and TRBJ1-1, with D uncertain. Germline lookup yields CDR1 MDHEN and CDR2 SYDVKM. This CDR3 region has 17 residues. The ends were cut back, 3 bases at V and 1 base at J, with 18 bases in the middle. This CDR3 is CASSFLGQPQTNTEAFF. The CDR3 DNA follows: TGTGCCAGCAGTTTTCTAGGTCAACCGCAGACGAACACTGAAGCTTTCTTT.

The J gene is TRBJ2-1, the V gene TRBV6-5; 9 bases align to TRBD2. Germline trimming cut 4 bases from V and 1 base from J; bases unmatched to any gene: 5. The CDR3 extends over 16 amino acids. Looked up from germline, CDR1 is MNHEY and CDR2 is SVGAGI. In DNA form, the CDR3 reads TGTGCCAGCAGTTCCATAGCGGGAGTATCCTACAATGAGCAGTTCTTC. Translated, it gives CASSSIAGVSYNEQFF.

This clone has just one count. The CDR3 DNA is TGTGCCAGCAGTTACCAGGGGGATGGCTACACCTTC. Translation: CASSYQGDGYTF. The chain couples TRBV6-6 to TRBJ1-2; 7 bases match TRBD1. The CDR3 is 12 residues long. From germline, CDR1 is MNHNY and CDR2 SVGAGI (reference sequence). V was pared by 2 bases and J by 6 bases, with 0 bases of the junction left unmatched.

The rearrangement links TRBV10-2 to TRBJ1-5, with TRBD1 as a possible D gene (5 bases). The germline V gene has CDR1 WSHSY and CDR2 SAAADI. CDR3 length equals 13 residues. V was clipped by 7 bases and J by 3 bases, with 10 bases between them. The CDR3 DNA reads as TGCGCCAGCACCAGGGATCCCAATCAGCCCCAGCATTTT. It codes for CASTRDPNQPQHF.

The chain has TRBV9 and TRBJ1-2; 7 bases agree with TRBD1. The CDR3 runs to 16 residues. The V segment lost 0 bases and the J segment 1 base; nucleotides outside the gene matches: 6. Germline CDR1 SGDLS, CDR2 YYNGEE. CDR3 region: CASSVAAGTVNYGYTF. CDR3 DNA sequence: TGTGCCAGCAGCGTAGCCGCTGGGACAGTTAACTATGGCTACACCTTC.

The chain carries TRBV2 and TRBJ1-3; tentatively, D is TRBD1 (5 bases). Per germline, CDR1 SNHLY and CDR2 FYNNEI. Trimming pared 6 bases from V and 2 bases from J, leaving 14 bases between. The CDR3 has 15 residues. The CDR3 protein is CASSAGGAAGNTIYF. The CDR3 DNA sequence: TGTGCCAGCAGCGCCGGCGGGGCAGCTGGAAACACCATATATTTT.

V usage is TRBV19 and J usage is TRBJ1-2; 7 bases match TRBD1. The CDR3 totals 13 residues. Germline V gene lookup returns CDR1 LNHDA and CDR2 SQIVND (reference sequence). The V and J ends lost 3 bases and 7 bases, in that order; junction bases with no gene match: 5. The CDR3 DNA reads as TGTGCCAGTAGTATGCACCGGGACAGTGGCTACACCTTC. Amino acid sequence: CASSMHRDSGYTF.

V is TRBV28 and J is TRBJ1-6; 7 nucleotides line up with TRBD1. Germline V gives CDR1 MDHEN, CDR2 SYDVKM. This CDR3 has 15 amino acids. J lost 9 bases, V lost 5 bases, and 10 bases had no gene match. CDR3 sequence: CASSPVLTGTSPLHF. The CDR3 bases are TGTGCCAGCAGTCCCGTCCTGACAGGGACTTCACCCCTCCACTTT.

The genes are TRBV6-6 and TRBJ1-2; 8 bases align to TRBD1. CDR1 is MNHNY, CDR2 SVGAGI, per germline (reference sequence). Trimming at V came to 4 bases and at J to 6 bases, leaving 13 bases not matched to a gene. There are 16 residues in the CDR3. CDR3 DNA: TGTGCCAGCAGTTTTGATGGCAGGGGGCACTACCATGGCTACACCTTC. As protein: CASSFDGRGHYHGYTF.

This chain connects TRBV5-8 to TRBJ2-5; 8 bases are shared with TRBD2. The V gene's germline CDR1 is SGHTS and CDR2 YDEGEE. With 8 bases clipped from V and 5 bases from J, the junction kept 8 bases outside the gene matches. The CDR3 spans 13 residues. In nucleotides, the CDR3 is TGTGCCAGTGAGCGGGAGAGGGGTGAGACCCAGTACTTC. This sequence encodes CASERERGETQYF.

This clone was seen a handful of times. The J gene is TRBJ1-1, the V gene TRBV27; 11 nucleotides line up with TRBD1. V trimming: 6 bases; J trimming: 0 bases; junction bases outside the gene matches: 9. This CDR3 is 17 amino acids long. In germline, CDR1 is MNHEY, CDR2 SMNVEV (reference sequence). The chain's CDR3 is CASRRTGGATMNTEAFF. The DNA for the CDR3 is TGTGCCAGCAGGCGGACAGGGGGCGCTACGATGAACACTGAAGCTTTCTTT.

This clone was detected once. The genes are TRBV11-1 and TRBJ2-7; TRBD2 aligns across 7 bases. V lost 5 bases and J lost 2; bases outside the gene matches: 6. There are 14 residues in the CDR3. CDR1 SGHAT and CDR2 FQDESV come from the germline V gene (reference sequence). The CDR3 sequence: CASSTGTNTYEQYF. For the CDR3, the DNA is TGTGCCAGCAGCACCGGGACTAACACCTACGAGCAGTACTTC.

The rearrangement links TRBV5-5 to TRBJ2-3, with D possibly matching TRBD1 (6 bases). Germline V gives CDR1 SGHKS, CDR2 YYEKEE (reference sequence). Trimming took off 5 bases at V and 0 bases at J, with 13 bases between the two ends. This CDR3 comprises 15 residues. Written as DNA, the CDR3 is TGTGCCAGCAGTATATTTGGGGGCAGCACAGATACGCAGTATTTT. It codes for CASSIFGGSTDTQYF.

This clone was found a few times. The chain couples TRBV28 to TRBJ2-1, with D perhaps matching TRBD1 (6 bases). V shed 3 bases and J shed 6 bases, with 12 bases lying between them. The CDR3 covers 14 residues. CDR1 is MDHEN, CDR2 SYDVKM, per germline. CDR3 sequence reads: CASSFLGQTNEQFF. In nucleotides, the CDR3 is TGTGCCAGCAGTTTTTTGGGACAAACCAATGAGCAGTTCTTC.

The rearrangement uses TRBV30 and TRBJ1-6; the match to TRBD1 covers 11 bases. The junction had 10 bases not matched to a gene; V was cut back by 0 bases and J by 6 bases. CDR1 GTSNPN and CDR2 SVGIG come from the germline V gene (reference sequence). This CDR3 spans 18 amino acids. In nucleotides, the CDR3 is TGTGCCTGGAGTGTACCCGGACAGGGGGCGATGGGTAATTCACCCCTCCACTTT. It encodes CAWSVPGQGAMGNSPLHF. Full variable domain (rest looked up from reference TRBV30 and TRBJ1-6): SQTIHQWPATLVQPVGSPLSLECTVEGTSNPNLYWYRQAAGRGLQLLFYSVGIGQISSEVPQNLSASRPQDRQFILSSKKLLLSDSGFYLCAWSVPGQGAMGNSPLHFGNGTRLTVT.

CDR3 sequence: CASSQGGLAAGELFF. The CDR3 nucleotides are TGTGCCAGCAGCCAAGGAGGACTAGCGGCCGGGGAGCTGTTTTTT. The chain has TRBV14 and TRBJ2-2; 10 bases map to TRBD2. This CDR3 has 15 amino acids. Germline V gene data show CDR1 as SGHDN and CDR2 as FVKESK. The ends lost 1 base at V and 6 bases at J; junction bases unmatched: 2.